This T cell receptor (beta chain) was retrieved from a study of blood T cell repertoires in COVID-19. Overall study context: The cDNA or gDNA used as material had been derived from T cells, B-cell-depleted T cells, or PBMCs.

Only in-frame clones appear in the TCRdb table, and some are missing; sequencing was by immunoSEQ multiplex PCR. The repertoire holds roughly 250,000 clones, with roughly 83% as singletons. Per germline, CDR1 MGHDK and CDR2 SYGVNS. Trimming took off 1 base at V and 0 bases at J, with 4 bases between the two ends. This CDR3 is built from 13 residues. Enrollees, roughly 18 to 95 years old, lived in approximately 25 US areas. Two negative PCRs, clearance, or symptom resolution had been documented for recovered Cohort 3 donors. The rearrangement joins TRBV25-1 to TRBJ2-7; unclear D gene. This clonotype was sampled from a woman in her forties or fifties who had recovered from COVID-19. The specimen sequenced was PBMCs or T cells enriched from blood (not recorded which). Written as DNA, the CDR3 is TGTGCCAGCAGTGAATTCGGCTCCTACGAGCAGTACTTC. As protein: CASSEFGSYEQYF.